This T cell receptor (beta chain) was documented in a study of regulatory T cells in long-lasting Graves disease. Germline values: CDR1 MNHEY, CDR2 SVGEGT. This CDR3 spans 13 amino acids. Trimming removed 2 bases from V and 5 bases from J, with 4 bases in between. The TCR beta library used iRepertoire HTBI primers with Arm-PCR amplification of CDR3. Each CDR3 protein gets one entry after TCRdb re-called the multiplex PCR reads with MiXCR. The sample holds more than 450,000 distinct CDR3 sequences, approximately 12% seen once. This clonotype was counted many times. Time point meaning: newly diagnosed GD, antithyroid drugs for less than 3 months. The TCR library was made from RNA extracted from PBMCs. This same sample was also part of a study on T cells in Graves' hyperthyroidism and ophthalmopathy. From that second work: Initially, a first-round RT-PCR of the TCR CDR3 employed the HTBI primer set.

The sample here was peripheral blood mononuclear cells (PBMCs), taken at new diagnosis, from a patient treated with antithyroid drugs. The V gene is TRBV6-2 or TRBV6-3, the J gene TRBJ2-6; unclear D gene. This clonotype was obtained from a woman aged 30 to 39 with Graves disease. CDR3: CASSYNRANVLTF. CDR3 DNA: TGTGCCAGCAGTTACAACCGGGCCAACGTCCTGACTTTC.